Listed here are 17 T cell receptor beta chains from one sample, sequenced in a study of blood T cell repertoires in COVID-19. The data were produced by immunoSEQ multiplex PCR, yet TCRdb's version contains in-frame clones alone and is incomplete. The data hold 70,000 to 95,000 clones, with around nine tenths observed a single time. The material sequenced was peripheral blood. Receptor source: a man aged 45-65 years with active COVID-19.

The rearrangement links TRBV28 to TRBJ2-1; TRBD1 matches 9 bases. CDR3 length: 19 amino acids. V shed 3 bases and J 5 bases; nucleotides not matched to a gene: 17. Germline lookup yields CDR1 MDHEN and CDR2 SYDVKM. In nucleotides, the CDR3 is TGTGCCAGCAGTTTTTTTAAGAAGCGGGACAGGGTCGGGGACAATGAGCAGTTCTTC. Its translation: CASSFFKKRDRVGDNEQFF.

The chain joins TRBV4-3 to TRBJ2-1; 9 bases agree with TRBD1. CDR1 and CDR2 (germline): LGHNA, YSLEER. This CDR3 has 15 residues. With 1 base clipped from V and 5 bases from J, the junction kept 3 bases outside the gene matches. The CDR3 nucleotides read TGCGCCAGCAGCCAAGGATGGGACAGGGACAATGAGCAGTTCTTC. It codes for CASSQGWDRDNEQFF.

The count of this clone is one. CDR3 sequence reads: CASSPAGSSYNEQFF. The DNA for the CDR3 is TGTGCCAGCAGCCCCGCGGGGAGCTCCTACAATGAGCAGTTCTTC. The gene calls are TRBV7-9 and TRBJ2-1; possible D gene TRBD2, 6 bases. V was clipped by 5 bases and J by 0 bases, with 11 bases between them. The CDR3 totals 15 residues. CDR1 and CDR2 from the germline V gene are SEHNR and FQNEAQ (reference sequence).

The chain couples TRBV25-1 to TRBJ2-1; D uncertain. From germline, CDR1 is MGHDK and CDR2 SYGVNS. The CDR3 consists of 18 residues. The V and J ends lost 0 bases and 0 bases respectively, with 15 bases between them. CDR3 sequence reads: CASSEYLSPKSSYNEQFF. DNA for the CDR3: TGTGCCAGCAGTGAATATCTCTCCCCGAAGAGCTCCTACAATGAGCAGTTCTTC.

The V call is TRBV7-3, the J call TRBJ2-2; TRBD2 matches 7 bases. This CDR3 region has 16 residues. From germline, CDR1 is SGHTA and CDR2 FQGTGA. V lost 5 bases to trimming and J lost 6 bases; unmatched junction nucleotides: 12. The CDR3 region has the DNA TGTGCCAGCAGCACACAAGGGCGGACTAGAGCCGGGGAGCTGTTTTTT. Translating it yields CASSTQGRTRAGELFF. The variable domain in full, with the rest retrieved from reference TRBV7-3 and TRBJ2-2, is GAGVSQTPSNKVTEKGKYVELRCDPISGHTALYWYRQSLGQGPEFLIYFQGTGAADDSGLPNDRFFAVRPEGSVSTLKIQRTERGDSAVYLCASSTQGRTRAGELFFGEGSRLTVL.

The table lists this clone with a few counts. The CDR3 sequence: CASPSRDRGSNQPQHF. Written as DNA, the CDR3 is TGCGCCAGTCCGTCCCGGGACAGGGGGAGCAATCAGCCCCAGCATTTT. The chain couples TRBV10-1 to TRBJ1-5, with 11 positions matching TRBD1. The V gene's germline CDR1 is WNHNN and CDR2 SYGVQD (reference sequence). The junction had 8 bases not matched to a gene; V was cut back by 9 bases and J by 1 base. This CDR3 has 16 amino acids.

The chain has TRBV6-5 and TRBJ1-3; no firm D call. The germline gives CDR1 MNHEY, CDR2 SVGAGI. V shed 8 bases and J shed 3 bases, with 14 bases lying between them. The CDR3 is made up of 14 amino acids. This CDR3 reads CASWEKYRGNTIYF. In DNA, the CDR3 is TGTGCCAGCTGGGAGAAATATCGTGGAAACACCATATATTTT.

Here the CDR3 reads CASSATGGGTEAFF. The CDR3 bases are TGTGCCAGCAGCGCGACAGGGGGCGGGACTGAAGCTTTCTTT. This rearrangement joins TRBV27 to TRBJ1-1; the match to TRBD1 covers 10 bases. The ends lost 6 bases at V and 5 bases at J; junction bases unmatched: 6. The CDR3 runs to 14 residues. CDR1 is MNHEY, CDR2 SMNVEV, per germline (reference sequence).

CDR3 in amino acids: CASSPEGARNQPQHF. The CDR3 coding sequence is TGTGCCAGCTCACCAGAGGGGGCGCGTAATCAGCCCCAGCATTTT. J is TRBJ1-5 and V is TRBV18; 7 bases line up with TRBD1. Trimming cost V 2 bases and J 4 bases; bases outside gene matches: 5. The CDR3 loop spans 15 amino acids. Per the germline V gene, CDR1 is KGHSH and CDR2 is LQKENI.

The chain has TRBV6-5 and TRBJ2-7; a possible D gene is TRBD2 (5 bases). The germline V and J ends were trimmed by 5 bases and 1 base, with 15 bases remaining between them. The CDR3 contains 15 residues. The germline CDR1 and CDR2 sequences are MNHEY and SVGAGI. CDR3 sequence reads: CASSLAGSSSYEQYF. The CDR3 DNA sequence: TGTGCCAGCAGTCTAGCTGGATCTTCTTCCTACGAGCAGTACTTC.

The chain joins TRBV28 to TRBJ1-2; 9 bases are shared with TRBD1. The germline V gene encodes CDR1 MDHEN and CDR2 SYDVKM. V lost 2 bases to trimming and J lost 8 bases; unmatched junction nucleotides: 12. CDR3 length: 16 residues. The CDR3 is CASSLNTFGQGRGYTF. DNA of the CDR3: TGTGCCAGCAGTTTAAATACTTTCGGACAGGGGAGGGGCTACACCTTC.

The chain combines TRBV30 with TRBJ1-4, with 9 bases identical to TRBD1. This CDR3 has 17 amino acids. In germline, CDR1 is GTSNPN, CDR2 SVGIG (reference sequence). V lost 5 bases and J lost 4; bases outside the gene matches: 14. This chain's CDR3 is CAWGTGRTIGLNEKLFF. The CDR3 coding sequence is TGTGCCTGGGGGACAGGGCGTACGATTGGACTTAATGAAAAACTGTTTTTT.

The chain joins TRBV5-1 to TRBJ1-1; TRBD1 matches at 10 bases. The CDR3 is 15 amino acids. V dropped 2 bases and J dropped 2; count of bases not matched to a gene: 3. The germline V gene encodes CDR1 SGHRS and CDR2 YFSETQ. For the CDR3, the DNA is TGCGCCAGCAGCTTCGGGGACAGGGGAAACACTGAAGCTTTCTTT. This encodes CASSFGDRGNTEAFF.

The chain couples TRBV4-1 to TRBJ2-3; 9 bases line up with TRBD2. V gave up 1 base and J gave up 0 bases; unmatched junction bases: 5. The CDR3 covers 17 residues. Germline V lookup: CDR1 MGHRA, CDR2 YSYEKL. The DNA of the CDR3 is TGCGCCAGCAGCCAAGTAGTAGCGGGAGCAAGCACAGATACGCAGTATTTT. It codes for CASSQVVAGASTDTQYF.

The J gene is TRBJ2-2, the V gene TRBV7-2; 10 nucleotides line up with TRBD2. V was clipped by 5 bases and J by 1 base; unmatched bases: 4. The CDR3 has 16 residues. Germline CDR1 is SGHTA and CDR2 is FQGNSA. The CDR3 DNA reads TGTGCCAGCAGCCCCATAGCGGGAGGGAACACCGGGGAGCTGTTTTTT. Protein product: CASSPIAGGNTGELFF.

CDR3 in DNA: TGTGCCAGCAGCTCCCAGGGTTACAATGAGCAGTTCTTC. The encoded protein is CASSSQGYNEQFF. The chain employs TRBV7-3 and TRBJ2-1, with D possibly being TRBD1 (5 bases). The CDR3 length is 13 residues. Germline CDR1 reads SGHTA; CDR2 reads FQGTGA. Trimming took 4 bases from V and 4 from J, leaving 8 bases between them. The full variable domain, with the rest looked up from reference TRBV7-3 and TRBJ2-1, is GAGVSQTPSNKVTEKGKYVELRCDPISGHTALYWYRQSLGQGPEFLIYFQGTGAADDSGLPNDRFFAVRPEGSVSTLKIQRTERGDSAVYLCASSSQGYNEQFFGPGTRLTVL.

This chain uses TRBV9 with TRBJ2-2, with 7 bases aligning to TRBD2. The V gene end was trimmed by 0 bases and the J gene end by 6 bases; junction bases not matched to a gene: 11. There are 17 residues in the CDR3. Germline CDR1 SGDLS, CDR2 YYNGEE. The CDR3 nucleotides read TGTGCCAGCAGCGTAGCTAGAGGCGGGAGAAGGGCCGGGGAGCTGTTTTTT. Translated, it gives CASSVARGGRRAGELFF.